This T cell receptor (beta chain) was sequenced for a study of shared clonotypes between healthy human individuals. The CDR3 covers 13 residues. V shed 1 base and J 13 bases; nucleotides not matched to a gene: 5. Germline CDR1 and CDR2: MNHNS and SASEGT. Data came from immunoSEQ multiplex PCR; TCRdb stores just in-frame clones and leaves some out. This table has almost 750,000 clones, approximately 77% appearing once. What was sequenced was memory CD4+ T cells sorted from blood. Subset specified: CD45RA-negative fraction. V is TRBV6-1 and J is TRBJ2-1; 9 nucleotides match TRBD2. The TCR originated in a woman aged 25 to 45 in good health. CDR3 protein: CASSEVSGRTQFF. In nucleotides, the CDR3 is TGTGCCAGCAGTGAAGTAAGCGGGAGGACCCAGTTCTTC.